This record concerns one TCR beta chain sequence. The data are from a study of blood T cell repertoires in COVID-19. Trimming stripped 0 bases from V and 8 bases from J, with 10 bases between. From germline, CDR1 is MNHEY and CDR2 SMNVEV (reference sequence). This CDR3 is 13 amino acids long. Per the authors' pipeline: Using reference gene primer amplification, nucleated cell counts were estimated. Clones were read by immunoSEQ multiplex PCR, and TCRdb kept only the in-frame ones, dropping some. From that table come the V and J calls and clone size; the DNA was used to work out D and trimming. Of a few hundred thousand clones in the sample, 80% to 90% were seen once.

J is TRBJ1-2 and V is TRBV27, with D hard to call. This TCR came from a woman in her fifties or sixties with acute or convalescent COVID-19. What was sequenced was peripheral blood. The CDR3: CASSLSDTRGYTF. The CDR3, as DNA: TGTGCCAGCAGTTTATCCGACACTCGGGGCTACACCTTC.